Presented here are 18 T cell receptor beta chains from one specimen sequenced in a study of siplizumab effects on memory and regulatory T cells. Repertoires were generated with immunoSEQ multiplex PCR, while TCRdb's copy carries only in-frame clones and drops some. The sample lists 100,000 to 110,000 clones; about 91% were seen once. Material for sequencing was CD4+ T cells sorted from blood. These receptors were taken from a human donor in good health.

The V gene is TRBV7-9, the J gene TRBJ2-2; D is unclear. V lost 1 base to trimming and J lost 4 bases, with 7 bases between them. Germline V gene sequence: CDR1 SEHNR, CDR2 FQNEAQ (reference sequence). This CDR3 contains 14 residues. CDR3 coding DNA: TGTGCCAGCAGCTTAGGCGAGGCCACCGGGGAGCTGTTTTTT. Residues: CASSLGEATGELFF.

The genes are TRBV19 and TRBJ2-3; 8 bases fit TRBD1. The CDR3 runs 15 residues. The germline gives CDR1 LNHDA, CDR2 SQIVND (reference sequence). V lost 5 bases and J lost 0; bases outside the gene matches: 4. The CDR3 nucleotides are TGTGCCAGTAGTCTGGGGACAGGCAGCACAGATACGCAGTATTTT. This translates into CASSLGTGSTDTQYF.

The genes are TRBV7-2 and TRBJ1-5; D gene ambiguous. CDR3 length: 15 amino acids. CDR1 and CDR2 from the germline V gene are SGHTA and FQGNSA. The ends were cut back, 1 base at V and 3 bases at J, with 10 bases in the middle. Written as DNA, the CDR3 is TGTGCCAGCAGCTTAGTCGGGGAAATCAATCAGCCCCAGCATTTT. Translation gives CASSLVGEINQPQHF.

CDR3 in amino acids: CATSEGLGQPYNEQFF. The CDR3 coding sequence is TGTGCCACCAGCGAGGGGTTGGGACAGCCCTACAATGAGCAGTTCTTC. The rearrangement joins TRBV15 to TRBJ2-1, with 7 bases identical to TRBD1. Germline trimming cut 5 bases from V and 2 bases from J; bases unmatched to any gene: 9. The germline gives CDR1 LNHNV, CDR2 YYDKDF (reference sequence). The CDR3 has 16 residues.

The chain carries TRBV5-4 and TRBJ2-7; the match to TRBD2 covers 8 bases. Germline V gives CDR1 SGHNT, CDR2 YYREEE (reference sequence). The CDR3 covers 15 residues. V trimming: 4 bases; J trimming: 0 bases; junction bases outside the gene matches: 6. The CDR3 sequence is CASSPDGGGSYEQYF. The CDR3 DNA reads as TGTGCCAGCAGCCCGGACGGGGGGGGCTCCTACGAGCAGTACTTC.

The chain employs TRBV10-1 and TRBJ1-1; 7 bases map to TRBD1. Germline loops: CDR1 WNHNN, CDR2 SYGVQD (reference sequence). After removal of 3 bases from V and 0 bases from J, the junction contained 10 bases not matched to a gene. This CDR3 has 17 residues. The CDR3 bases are TGCGCCAGCAGTGAAAGACAGGGACACCTCATGAACACTGAAGCTTTCTTT. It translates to CASSERQGHLMNTEAFF.

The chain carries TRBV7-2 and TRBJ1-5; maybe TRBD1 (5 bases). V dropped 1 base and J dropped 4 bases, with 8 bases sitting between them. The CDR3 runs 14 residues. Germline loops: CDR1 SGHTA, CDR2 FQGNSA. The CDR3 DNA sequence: TGTGCCAGCAGCTTAGAGCGGGGGAATCAGCCCCAGCATTTT. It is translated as CASSLERGNQPQHF. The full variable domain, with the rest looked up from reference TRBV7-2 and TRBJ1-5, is GAGVSQSPSNKVTEKGKDVELRCDPISGHTALYWYRQSLGQGLEFLIYFQGNSAPDKSGLPSDRFSAERTGGSVSTLTIQRTQQEDSAVYLCASSLERGNQPQHFGDGTRLSIL.

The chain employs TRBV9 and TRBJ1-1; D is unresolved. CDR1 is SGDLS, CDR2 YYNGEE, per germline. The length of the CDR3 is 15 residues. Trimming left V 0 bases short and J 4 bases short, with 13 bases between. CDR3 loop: CASSVGPGLITEAFF. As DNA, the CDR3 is TGTGCCAGCAGCGTAGGGCCAGGTCTTATCACTGAAGCTTTCTTT.

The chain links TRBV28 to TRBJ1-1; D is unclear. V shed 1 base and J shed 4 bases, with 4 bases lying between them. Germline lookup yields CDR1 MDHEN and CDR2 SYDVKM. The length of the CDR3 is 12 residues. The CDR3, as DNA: TGTGCCAGCAGTTTATTAGGCACTGAAGCTTTCTTT. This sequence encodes CASSLLGTEAFF. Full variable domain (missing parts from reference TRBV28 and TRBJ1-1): DVKVTQSSRYLVKRTGEKVFLECVQDMDHENMFWYRQDPGLGLRLIYFSYDVKMKEKGDIPEGYSVSREKKERFSLILESASTNQTSMYLCASSLLGTEAFFGQGTRLTVV.

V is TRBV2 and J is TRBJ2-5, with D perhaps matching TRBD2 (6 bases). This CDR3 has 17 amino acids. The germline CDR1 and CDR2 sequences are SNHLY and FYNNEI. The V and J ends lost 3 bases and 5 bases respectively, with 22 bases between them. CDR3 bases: TGTGCCAGCAGTGACAAGTGGTTAGCGGACCTTCGGGAGACCCAGTACTTC. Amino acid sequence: CASSDKWLADLRETQYF.

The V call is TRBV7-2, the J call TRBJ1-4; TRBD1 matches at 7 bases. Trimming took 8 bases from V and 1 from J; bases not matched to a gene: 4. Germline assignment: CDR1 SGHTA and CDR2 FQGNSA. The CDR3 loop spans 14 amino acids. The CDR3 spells CASSRGITNEKLFF. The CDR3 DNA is TGTGCCAGCTCCAGGGGGATAACTAATGAAAAACTGTTTTTT.

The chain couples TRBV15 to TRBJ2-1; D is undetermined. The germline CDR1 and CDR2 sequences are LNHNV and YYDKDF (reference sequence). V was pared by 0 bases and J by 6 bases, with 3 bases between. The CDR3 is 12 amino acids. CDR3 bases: TGTGCCACCAGCAGAGATCCCAATGAGCAGTTCTTC. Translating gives CATSRDPNEQFF.

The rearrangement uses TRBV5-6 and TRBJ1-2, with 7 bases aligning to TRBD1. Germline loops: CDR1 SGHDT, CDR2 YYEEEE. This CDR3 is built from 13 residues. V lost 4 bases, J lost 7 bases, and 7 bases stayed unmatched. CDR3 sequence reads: CASSPQGILGYTF. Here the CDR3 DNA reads TGTGCCAGCAGCCCACAGGGGATTCTTGGCTACACCTTC.

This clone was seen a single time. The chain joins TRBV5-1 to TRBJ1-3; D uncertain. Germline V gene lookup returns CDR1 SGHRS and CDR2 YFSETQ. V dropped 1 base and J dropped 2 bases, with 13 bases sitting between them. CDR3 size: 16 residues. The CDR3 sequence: CASSLNAGLTGNTIYF. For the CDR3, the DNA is TGCGCCAGCAGCTTGAACGCAGGACTGACTGGAAACACCATATATTTT.

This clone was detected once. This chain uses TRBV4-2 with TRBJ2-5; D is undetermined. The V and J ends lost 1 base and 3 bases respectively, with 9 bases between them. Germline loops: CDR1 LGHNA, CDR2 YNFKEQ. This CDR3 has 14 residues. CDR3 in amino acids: CASSQVSSEETQYF. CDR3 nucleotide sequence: TGTGCCAGCAGCCAAGTTTCAAGCGAAGAGACCCAGTACTTC.

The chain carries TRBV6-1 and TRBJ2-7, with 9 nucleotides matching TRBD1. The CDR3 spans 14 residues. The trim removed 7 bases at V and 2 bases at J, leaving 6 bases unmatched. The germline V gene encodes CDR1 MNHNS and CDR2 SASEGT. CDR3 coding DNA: TGTGCCAGCATCGGACAGGGGCCCCCCTACGAGCAGTACTTC. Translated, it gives CASIGQGPPYEQYF.

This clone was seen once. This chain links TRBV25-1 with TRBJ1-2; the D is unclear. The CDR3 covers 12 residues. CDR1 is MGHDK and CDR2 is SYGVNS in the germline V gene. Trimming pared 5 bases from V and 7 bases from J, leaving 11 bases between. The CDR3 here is CASSIWSGGYTF. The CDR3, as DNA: TGTGCCAGCAGTATATGGTCGGGTGGCTACACCTTC.

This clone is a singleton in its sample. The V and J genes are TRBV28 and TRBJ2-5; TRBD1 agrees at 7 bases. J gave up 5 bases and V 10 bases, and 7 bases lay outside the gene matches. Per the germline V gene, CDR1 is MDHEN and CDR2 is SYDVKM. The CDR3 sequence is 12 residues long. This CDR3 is CATKTGLETQYF. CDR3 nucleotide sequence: TGTGCCACCAAGACAGGGTTGGAGACCCAGTACTTC.